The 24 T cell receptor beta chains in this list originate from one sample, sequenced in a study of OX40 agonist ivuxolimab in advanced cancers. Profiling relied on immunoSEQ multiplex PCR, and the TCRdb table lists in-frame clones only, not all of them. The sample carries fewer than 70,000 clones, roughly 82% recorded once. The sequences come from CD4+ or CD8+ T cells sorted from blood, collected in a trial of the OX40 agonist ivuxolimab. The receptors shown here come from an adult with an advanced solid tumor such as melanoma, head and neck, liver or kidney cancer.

The CDR3 is CASSIGLAGGDEQFF. The CDR3 nucleotides are TGTGCCAGTAGTATAGGCCTAGCGGGAGGGGATGAGCAGTTCTTC. The rearrangement links TRBV19 to TRBJ2-1; TRBD2 agrees at 12 bases. CDR1 LNHDA and CDR2 SQIVND come from the germline V gene (reference sequence). This CDR3 comprises 15 residues. The junction had 3 bases not matched to a gene; V was cut back by 1 base and J by 8 bases.

The CDR3 loop is CASSLVRAGLGANYGYTF. The DNA of the CDR3 is TGTGCCAGCAGCTTAGTTAGGGCAGGATTGGGAGCGAACTATGGCTACACCTTC. The chain has TRBV7-2 and TRBJ1-2; D remains ambiguous. This CDR3 has 18 amino acids. V lost 1 base and J lost 2, with 20 bases in between. Germline CDR1 SGHTA, CDR2 FQGNSA. Using reference TRBV7-2 and TRBJ1-2 for the parts outside the CDR3, the full variable domain is GAGVSQSPSNKVTEKGKDVELRCDPISGHTALYWYRQSLGQGLEFLIYFQGNSAPDKSGLPSDRFSAERTGGSVSTLTIQRTQQEDSAVYLCASSLVRAGLGANYGYTFGSGTRLTVV.

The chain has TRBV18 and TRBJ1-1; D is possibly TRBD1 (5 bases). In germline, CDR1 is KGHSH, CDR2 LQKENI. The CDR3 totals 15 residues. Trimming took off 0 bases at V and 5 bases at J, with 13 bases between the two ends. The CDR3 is CASSPPSGLGTEAFF. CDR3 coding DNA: TGTGCCAGCTCACCACCGTCGGGGCTGGGAACTGAAGCTTTCTTT.

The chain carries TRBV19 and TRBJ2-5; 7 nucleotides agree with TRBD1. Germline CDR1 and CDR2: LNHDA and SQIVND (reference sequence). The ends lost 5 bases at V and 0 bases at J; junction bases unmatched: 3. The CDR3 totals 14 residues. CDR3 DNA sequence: TGTGCCAGTAGTGCAACAGGGGACCAAGAGACCCAGTACTTC. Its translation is CASSATGDQETQYF. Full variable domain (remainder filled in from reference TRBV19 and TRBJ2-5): DGGITQSPKYLFRKEGQNVTLSCEQNLNHDAMYWYRQDPGQGLRLIYYSQIVNDFQKGDIAEGYSVSREKKESFPLTVTSAQKNPTAFYLCASSATGDQETQYFGPGTRLLVL.

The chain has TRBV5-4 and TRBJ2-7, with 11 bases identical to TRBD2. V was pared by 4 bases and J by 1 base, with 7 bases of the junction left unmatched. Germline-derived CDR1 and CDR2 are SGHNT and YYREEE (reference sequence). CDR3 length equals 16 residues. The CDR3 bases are TGTGCCAGCAGCCCGGGGACTAGCGGCCTTTCCTACGAGCAGTACTTC. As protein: CASSPGTSGLSYEQYF.

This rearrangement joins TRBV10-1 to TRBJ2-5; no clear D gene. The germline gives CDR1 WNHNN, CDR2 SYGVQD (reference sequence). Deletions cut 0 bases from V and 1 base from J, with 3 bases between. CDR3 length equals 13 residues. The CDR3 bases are TGCGCCAGCAGTGAGTCGCCCCAAGAGACCCAGTACTTC. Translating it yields CASSESPQETQYF.

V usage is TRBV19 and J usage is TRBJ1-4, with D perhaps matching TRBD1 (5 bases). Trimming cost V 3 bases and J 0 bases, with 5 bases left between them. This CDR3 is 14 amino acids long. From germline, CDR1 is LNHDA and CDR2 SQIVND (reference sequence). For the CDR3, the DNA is TGTGCCAGTAGTATCAGGGCAACTAATGAAAAACTGTTTTTT. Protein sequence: CASSIRATNEKLFF.

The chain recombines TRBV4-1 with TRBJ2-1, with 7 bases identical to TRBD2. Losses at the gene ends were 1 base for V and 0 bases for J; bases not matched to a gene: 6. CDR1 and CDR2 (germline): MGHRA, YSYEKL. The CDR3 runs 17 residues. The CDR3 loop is CASSQAPGGSSYNEQFF. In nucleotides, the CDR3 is TGCGCCAGCAGCCAAGCTCCCGGGGGGAGCTCCTACAATGAGCAGTTCTTC.

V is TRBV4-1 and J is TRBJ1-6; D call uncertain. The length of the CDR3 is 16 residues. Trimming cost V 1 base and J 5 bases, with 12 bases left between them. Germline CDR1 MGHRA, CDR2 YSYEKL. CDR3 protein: CASSQGRLGDNSPLHF. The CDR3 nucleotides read TGCGCCAGCAGCCAAGGACGGCTCGGGGATAATTCACCCCTCCACTTT.

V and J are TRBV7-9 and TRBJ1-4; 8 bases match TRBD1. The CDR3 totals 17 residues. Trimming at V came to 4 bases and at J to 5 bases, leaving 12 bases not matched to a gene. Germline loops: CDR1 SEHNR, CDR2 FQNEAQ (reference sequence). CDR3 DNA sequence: TGTGCCAGCAGCTCAACGCGACAGGGGCATAAAAATGAAAAACTGTTTTTT. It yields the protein CASSSTRQGHKNEKLFF.

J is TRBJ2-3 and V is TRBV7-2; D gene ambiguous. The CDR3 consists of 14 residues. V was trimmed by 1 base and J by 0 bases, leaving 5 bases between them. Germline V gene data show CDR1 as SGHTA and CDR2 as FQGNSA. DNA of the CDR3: TGTGCCAGCAGCTTAGGGCTAAGCACAGATACGCAGTATTTT. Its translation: CASSLGLSTDTQYF.

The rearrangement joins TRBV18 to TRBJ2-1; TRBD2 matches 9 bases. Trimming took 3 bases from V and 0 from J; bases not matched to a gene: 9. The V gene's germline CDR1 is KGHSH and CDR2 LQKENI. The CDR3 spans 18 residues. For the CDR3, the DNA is TGTGCCAGCTCACCGCCAATACTAGCGGGTAGCTCCTACAATGAGCAGTTCTTC. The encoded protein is CASSPPILAGSSYNEQFF.

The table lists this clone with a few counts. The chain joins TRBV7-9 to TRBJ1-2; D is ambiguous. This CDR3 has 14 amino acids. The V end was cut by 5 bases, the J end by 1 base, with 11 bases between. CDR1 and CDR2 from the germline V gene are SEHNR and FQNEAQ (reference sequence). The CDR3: CASSPSRLNYGYTF. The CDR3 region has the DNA TGTGCCAGCAGCCCAAGCCGGCTTAACTATGGCTACACCTTC.

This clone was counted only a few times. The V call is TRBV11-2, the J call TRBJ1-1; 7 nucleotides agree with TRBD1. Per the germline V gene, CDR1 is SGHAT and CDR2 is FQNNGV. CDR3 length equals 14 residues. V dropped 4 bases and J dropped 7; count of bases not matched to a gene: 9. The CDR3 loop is CASSYSLQGSEAFF. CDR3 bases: TGTGCCAGCAGCTACAGCTTACAGGGGAGTGAAGCTTTCTTT.

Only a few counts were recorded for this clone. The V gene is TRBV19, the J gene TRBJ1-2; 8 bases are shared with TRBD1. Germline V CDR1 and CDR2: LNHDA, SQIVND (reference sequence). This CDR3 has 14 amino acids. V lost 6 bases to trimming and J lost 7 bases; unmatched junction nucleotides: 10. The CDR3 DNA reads TGTGCCAGTAGACCCGACAGGGGCAACAGTGGCTACACCTTC. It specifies CASRPDRGNSGYTF. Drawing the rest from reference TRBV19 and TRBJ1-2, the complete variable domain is DGGITQSPKYLFRKEGQNVTLSCEQNLNHDAMYWYRQDPGQGLRLIYYSQIVNDFQKGDIAEGYSVSREKKESFPLTVTSAQKNPTAFYLCASRPDRGNSGYTFGSGTRLTVV.

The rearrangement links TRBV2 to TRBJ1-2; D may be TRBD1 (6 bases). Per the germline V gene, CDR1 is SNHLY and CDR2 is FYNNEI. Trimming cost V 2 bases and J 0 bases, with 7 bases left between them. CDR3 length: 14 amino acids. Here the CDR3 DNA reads TGTGCCAGCAGTGAAAAGGGGGCTAACTATGGCTACACCTTC. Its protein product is CASSEKGANYGYTF.

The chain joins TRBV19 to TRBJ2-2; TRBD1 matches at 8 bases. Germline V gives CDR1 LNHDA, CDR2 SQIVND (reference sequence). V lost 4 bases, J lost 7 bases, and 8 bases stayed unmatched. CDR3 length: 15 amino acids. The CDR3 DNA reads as TGTGCCAGTAGTACTGAGCAGGGGGCGCGCGGGGAGCTGTTTTTT. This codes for CASSTEQGARGELFF.

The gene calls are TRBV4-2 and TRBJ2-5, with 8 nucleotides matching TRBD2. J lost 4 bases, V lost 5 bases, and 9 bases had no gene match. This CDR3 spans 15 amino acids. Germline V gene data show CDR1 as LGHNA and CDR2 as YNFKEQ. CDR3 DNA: TGTGCCAGCAGCGCAAGCGGGGGAATAGGAGAGACCCAGTACTTC. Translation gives CASSASGGIGETQYF.

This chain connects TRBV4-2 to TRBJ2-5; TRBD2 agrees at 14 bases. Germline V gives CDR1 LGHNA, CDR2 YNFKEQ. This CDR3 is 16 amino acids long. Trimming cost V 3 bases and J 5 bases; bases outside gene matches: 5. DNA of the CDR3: TGTGCCAGCAGCCAGACTAGCGGGGGGGCTGGTGAGACCCAGTACTTC. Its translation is CASSQTSGGAGETQYF.

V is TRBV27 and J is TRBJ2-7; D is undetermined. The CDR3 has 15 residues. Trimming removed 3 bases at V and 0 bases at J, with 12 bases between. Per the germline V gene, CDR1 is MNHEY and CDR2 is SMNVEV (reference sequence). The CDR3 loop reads CASSFGGRSSYEQYF. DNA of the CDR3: TGTGCCAGCAGTTTTGGCGGCCGCAGCTCCTACGAGCAGTACTTC.

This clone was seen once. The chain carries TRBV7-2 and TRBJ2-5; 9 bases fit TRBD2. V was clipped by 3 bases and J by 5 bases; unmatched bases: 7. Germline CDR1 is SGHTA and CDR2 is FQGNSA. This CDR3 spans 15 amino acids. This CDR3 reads CASSFAGGPLETQYF. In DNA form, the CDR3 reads TGTGCCAGCAGCTTCGCGGGGGGGCCGTTGGAGACCCAGTACTTC.

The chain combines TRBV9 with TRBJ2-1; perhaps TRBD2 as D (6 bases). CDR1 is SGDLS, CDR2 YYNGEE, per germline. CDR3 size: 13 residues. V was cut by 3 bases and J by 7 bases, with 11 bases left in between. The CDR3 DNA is TGTGCCAGCAGCGCCTGGACTACAAATGAGCAGTTCTTC. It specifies CASSAWTTNEQFF.

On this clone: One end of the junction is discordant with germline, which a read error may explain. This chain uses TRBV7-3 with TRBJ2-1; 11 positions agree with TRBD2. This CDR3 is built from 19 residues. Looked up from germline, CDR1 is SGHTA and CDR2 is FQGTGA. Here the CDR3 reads CASSLYPLLAGESYNERFF. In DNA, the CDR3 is TGTGCCAGCAGCTTATACCCCCTACTAGCGGGAGAATCCTACAATGAGCGGTTCTTC. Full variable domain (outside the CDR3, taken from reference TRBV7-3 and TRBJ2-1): GAGVSQTPSNKVTEKGKYVELRCDPISGHTALYWYRQSLGQGPEFLIYFQGTGAADDSGLPNDRFFAVRPEGSVSTLKIQRTERGDSAVYLCASSLYPLLAGESYNERFFGPGTRLTVL.

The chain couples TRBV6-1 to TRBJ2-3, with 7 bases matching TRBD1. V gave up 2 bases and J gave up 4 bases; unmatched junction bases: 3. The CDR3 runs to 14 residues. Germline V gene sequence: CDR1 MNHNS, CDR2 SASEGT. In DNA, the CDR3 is TGTGCCAGCAGTGAAATGACAGGGTCAGATACGCAGTATTTT. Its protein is CASSEMTGSDTQYF.